Below are 26 T cell receptor beta chains sequenced from a single sample in a study of blood T cell repertoires in COVID-19. Data came from immunoSEQ multiplex PCR; TCRdb stores just in-frame clones and leaves some out. The sample lists tens of thousands of clones; roughly 84% were seen once. The sequenced material came from peripheral blood. The receptors were gathered from a man aged 80 or over with acute or convalescent COVID-19.

The chain uses TRBV27 and TRBJ1-2, with 7 nucleotides matching TRBD1. Germline V CDR1 and CDR2: MNHEY, SMNVEV (reference sequence). V dropped 3 bases and J dropped 8; count of bases not matched to a gene: 9. This CDR3 spans 14 amino acids. The CDR3 DNA is TGTGCCAGCAGTTTTAGGGGGCAGGGAGGCGGCTACACCTTC. It codes for CASSFRGQGGGYTF.

The V call is TRBV6-1, the J call TRBJ1-1, with 7 bases matching TRBD1. This CDR3 is built from 15 residues. Germline V gene lookup returns CDR1 MNHNS and CDR2 SASEGT. J gave up 5 bases and V 3 bases, and 9 bases lay outside the gene matches. The CDR3 bases are TGTGCCAGCAGTGACCGACAGGGTCTGGGTACTGAAGCTTTCTTT. As protein: CASSDRQGLGTEAFF.

Only a few counts were recorded for this clone. V and J are TRBV7-8 and TRBJ2-7, with TRBD1 matching over 7 bases. The CDR3 is 13 amino acids. Germline V gene sequence: CDR1 SGHVS, CDR2 FQNEAQ. The J segment lost 5 bases and the V segment lost 5 bases, leaving 6 bases of the junction unmatched. This CDR3 is CASSESTGDEQYF. The DNA of the CDR3 is TGTGCCAGCAGCGAATCCACAGGGGACGAGCAGTACTTC.

The CDR3 DNA is TGTGCCAGCAGCCCTAGACTAGCGGGGGGGCTAAATGAGCAGTTCTTC. Protein: CASSPRLAGGLNEQFF. The rearrangement joins TRBV5-5 to TRBJ2-1; 14 bases map to TRBD2. CDR3 length: 16 amino acids. Germline V gene data show CDR1 as SGHKS and CDR2 as YYEKEE (reference sequence). The trim removed 4 bases at V and 7 bases at J, leaving 7 bases unmatched.

The chain has TRBV28 and TRBJ1-5; weak D call: TRBD1 (6 bases). This CDR3 has 14 amino acids. Germline-derived CDR1 and CDR2 are MDHEN and SYDVKM. The V gene lost 6 bases and the J gene lost 3 bases, with 12 bases spanning the gap. CDR3 bases: TGTGCCAGCAGCCCTGGACAGTCCAATCAGCCCCAGCATTTT. Amino acid sequence: CASSPGQSNQPQHF.

V is TRBV6-5 and J is TRBJ1-2; 8 bases line up with TRBD1. In germline, CDR1 is MNHEY, CDR2 SVGAGI. The CDR3 spans 15 residues. Losses at the gene ends were 5 bases for V and 0 bases for J; bases not matched to a gene: 5. Here the CDR3 DNA reads TGTGCCAGCAGTAATCAGGGGGCTTCTAACTATGGCTACACCTTC. This sequence encodes CASSNQGASNYGYTF.

This chain joins TRBV7-9 and TRBJ1-4; the D gene is possibly TRBD1 (5 bases). Germline loops: CDR1 SEHNR, CDR2 FQNEAQ (reference sequence). The length of the CDR3 is 14 residues. V lost 0 bases to trimming and J lost 4 bases, with 6 bases between them. CDR3: CASSLAGVNEKLFF. The CDR3, as DNA: TGTGCCAGCAGCTTAGCAGGGGTTAATGAAAAACTGTTTTTT.

The V call is TRBV5-1, the J call TRBJ2-7, with D possibly being TRBD2 (5 bases). V was clipped by 4 bases and J by 0 bases, with 14 bases between them. There are 15 residues in the CDR3. Germline CDR1 is SGHRS and CDR2 is YFSETQ. The CDR3 loop is CASSPTGKGSYEQYF. The CDR3 DNA is TGCGCCAGCAGCCCCACGGGGAAGGGCTCCTACGAGCAGTACTTC. Looking up the rest from reference TRBV5-1 and TRBJ2-7 gives the full variable domain: KAGVTQTPRYLIKTRGQQVTLSCSPISGHRSVSWYQQTPGQGLQFLFEYFSETQRNKGNFPGRFSGRQFSNSRSEMNVSTLELGDSALYLCASSPTGKGSYEQYFGPGTRLTVT.

A few counts support this clone. The chain employs TRBV19 and TRBJ1-2, with no clear D. In germline, CDR1 is LNHDA, CDR2 SQIVND (reference sequence). The CDR3 has 15 residues. V gave up 3 bases and J gave up 2 bases, with 13 bases separating them. The CDR3 reads CASSMYYIENYGYTF. CDR3 DNA: TGTGCCAGTAGTATGTACTACATCGAGAACTATGGCTACACCTTC.

This clone has more than one count but fewer than ten. The chain employs TRBV15 and TRBJ2-3, with 7 nucleotides matching TRBD2. Per germline, CDR1 LNHNV and CDR2 YYDKDF (reference sequence). This CDR3 is 16 amino acids long. V gave up 3 bases and J gave up 3 bases; unmatched junction bases: 9. The CDR3 DNA reads as TGTGCCACCAGCAGTTCGTACAGCGGGGTGACAGATACGCAGTATTTT. Protein: CATSSSYSGVTDTQYF.

The chain has TRBV21-1 and TRBJ2-4; the DNA was not compared with TRBD1, the D call given in the table. TRBV21-1 is recorded as a pseudogene. This CDR3 is built from 8 residues. The chain's CDR3 is CASSLYNF. The DNA of the CDR3 is TGTGCCAGCAGCCTGTACAACTTC.

This clone occurred once. The rearrangement links TRBV20-1 to TRBJ2-3; D perhaps matches TRBD2 (6 bases). The CDR3 contains 16 residues. Germline CDR1 DFQATT, CDR2 SNEGSKA (reference sequence). The V end was cut by 3 bases, the J end by 2 bases, with 18 bases between. Here the CDR3 DNA reads TGCAGTGCTAGTGTAGTGGGGAGGACCCACACAGATACGCAGTATTTT. It codes for CSASVVGRTHTDTQYF.

This clone has just one count. The chain recombines TRBV18 with TRBJ2-1; D might be TRBD2 (6 bases). The CDR3 contains 16 residues. Germline V CDR1 and CDR2: KGHSH, LQKENI. V lost 0 bases to trimming and J lost 6 bases, with 15 bases between them. CDR3 in amino acids: CASSPPWGGQANEQFF. The CDR3 bases are TGTGCCAGCTCACCACCGTGGGGAGGCCAGGCCAATGAGCAGTTCTTC.

The V and J genes are TRBV28 and TRBJ1-1; 8 nucleotides agree with TRBD1. The trim removed 4 bases at V and 5 bases at J, leaving 9 bases unmatched. This CDR3 spans 15 amino acids. Germline loops: CDR1 MDHEN, CDR2 SYDVKM. The CDR3 DNA sequence: TGTGCCAGCAGTTCCGGGCAGGGGGCTGATACTGAAGCTTTCTTT. It translates to CASSSGQGADTEAFF.

The chain is built from TRBV23-1 and TRBJ2-6, with 9 bases aligning to TRBD1. TRBV23-1 is filed as an ORF, its function uncertain. The CDR3 runs 20 residues. The junction had 16 bases not matched to a gene; V was cut back by 3 bases and J by 4 bases. For the CDR3, the DNA is TGCGCCAGCAGTCACCCCCTTACCGGGACAGGGAGTTCAGGGGCCAACGTCCTGACTTTC. It encodes CASSHPLTGTGSSGANVLTF.

The rearrangement uses TRBV7-7 and TRBJ2-5; 7 bases fit TRBD1. The length of the CDR3 is 15 residues. CDR1 is SSHAT, CDR2 FNYEAQ, per germline (reference sequence). The V gene end was trimmed by 5 bases and the J gene end by 5 bases; junction bases not matched to a gene: 11. The CDR3 is CASSKTSTGAETQYF. For the CDR3, the DNA is TGTGCCAGCAGCAAGACATCAACAGGGGCGGAGACCCAGTACTTC.

This clone was counted ten times or more. The V gene is TRBV18, the J gene TRBJ1-1; 7 nucleotides agree with TRBD1. Germline CDR1 and CDR2: KGHSH and LQKENI. CDR3 length: 15 residues. Trimming removed 0 bases from V and 7 bases from J; junction bases left unmatched: 8. The CDR3 nucleotides are TGTGCCAGCTCACCACCAGAGGGACAGAGACGTGAAGCTTTCTTT. Its protein product is CASSPPEGQRREAFF.

The rearrangement uses TRBV7-2 and TRBJ2-7; 7 bases map to TRBD1. V shed 4 bases, J shed 0 bases, and the junction held 15 bases outside the gene matches. CDR3 length equals 18 residues. Germline V CDR1 and CDR2: SGHTA, FQGNSA. The CDR3 loop is CASSSNTLPDRVSYEQYF. CDR3 sequence (DNA): TGTGCCAGCAGCTCAAATACCCTCCCAGACAGGGTCTCCTACGAGCAGTACTTC.

The J gene is TRBJ1-5, the V gene TRBV7-8; 7 bases agree with TRBD1. CDR1 and CDR2 from the germline V gene are SGHVS and FQNEAQ. V trimming: 6 bases; J trimming: 0 bases; junction bases outside the gene matches: 11. CDR3 length: 17 residues. CDR3 DNA sequence: TGTGCCAGCAGTAATTTCGGACAGGCCTATAGCAATCAGCCCCAGCATTTT. Its protein is CASSNFGQAYSNQPQHF.

The chain recombines TRBV28 with TRBJ1-2; 7 bases align to TRBD1. V was pared by 8 bases and J by 2 bases, with 5 bases of the junction left unmatched. The length of the CDR3 is 13 residues. Germline V gives CDR1 MDHEN, CDR2 SYDVKM. CDR3 bases: TGTGCCAGCCGGGACAGCACCAACTATGGCTACACCTTC. Translating gives CASRDSTNYGYTF.

The chain has TRBV5-1 and TRBJ1-1; 8 nucleotides match TRBD1. This CDR3 has 16 amino acids. The germline gives CDR1 SGHRS, CDR2 YFSETQ. J gave up 5 bases and V 4 bases, and 13 bases lay outside the gene matches. CDR3 amino acids: CASSTGTGAGGTEAFF. The CDR3 DNA follows: TGCGCCAGCAGCACCGGGACAGGCGCGGGAGGGACTGAAGCTTTCTTT. Drawing the rest from reference TRBV5-1 and TRBJ1-1, the complete variable domain is KAGVTQTPRYLIKTRGQQVTLSCSPISGHRSVSWYQQTPGQGLQFLFEYFSETQRNKGNFPGRFSGRQFSNSRSEMNVSTLELGDSALYLCASSTGTGAGGTEAFFGQGTRLTVV.

V is TRBV6-5 and J is TRBJ2-5; TRBD1 agrees at 9 bases. CDR3 size: 14 residues. CDR1 and CDR2 from the germline V gene are MNHEY and SVGAGI. Unmatched junction bases numbered 4, after V lost 6 bases and J lost 2 bases. CDR3 in amino acids: CASRRQGVQETQYF. The CDR3 DNA follows: TGTGCCAGCAGAAGACAGGGGGTTCAAGAGACCCAGTACTTC.

The gene calls are TRBV30 and TRBJ2-7, with D possibly being TRBD2 (6 bases). Germline V gene data show CDR1 as GTSNPN and CDR2 as SVGIG (reference sequence). V lost 1 base to trimming and J lost 5 bases, with 15 bases between them. The CDR3 has 14 residues. The CDR3 sequence: CAWSGSGGVNEQYF. CDR3 sequence (DNA): TGTGCCTGGAGTGGGTCCGGAGGGGTCAACGAGCAGTACTTC.

The CDR3 nucleotides read TGTGCCAGTAGTATGGACAGCGAGAGAAACACCATATATTTT. Its protein is CASSMDSERNTIYF. This rearrangement joins TRBV19 to TRBJ1-3; D might be TRBD1 (6 bases). The length of the CDR3 is 14 residues. V was trimmed by 3 bases and J by 5 bases, leaving 11 bases between them. The germline V gene has CDR1 LNHDA and CDR2 SQIVND (reference sequence).

The chain is built from TRBV4-1 and TRBJ1-5; the D is unclear. The germline V gene has CDR1 MGHRA and CDR2 YSYEKL. The CDR3 extends over 14 amino acids. V shed 3 bases and J shed 6 bases, with 12 bases lying between them. The CDR3 DNA is TGCGCCAGCAGCCAGGCCGGAGGATTTCAGCCCCAGCATTTT. Protein sequence: CASSQAGGFQPQHF.

CDR3 protein: CASKLFGADTQYF. The CDR3 nucleotides are TGTGCCAGCAAACTTTTTGGAGCAGATACGCAGTATTTT. The chain uses TRBV28 and TRBJ2-3; D uncertain. Looked up from germline, CDR1 is MDHEN and CDR2 is SYDVKM. The ends were cut back, 7 bases at V and 4 bases at J, with 12 bases in the middle. The CDR3 sequence is 13 residues long.